The 30 T cell receptor beta chains presented below share a single source sample, sequenced in a study of blood T cell repertoires in COVID-19 (dated by TCRdb to the early 2020s). The protocol used for the library was the immunoSEQ multiplex PCR assay. Here the immuneACCESS table is served through TCRdb, limited to in-frame sequences with V and J called. Missing clones are a known gap in these copies; in checked studies unresolved V genes cover under half, and the rest lacks a known reason. In this sample the table shows about 190,000 clones, roughly nine tenths of which occur a single time. The ten largest clones capture about 1% of the sample. The material sequenced was peripheral blood. These receptors all stem from a man under 40 with acute or convalescent COVID-19.

The rearrangement uses TRBV6-5 and TRBJ1-6; D unresolved. V lost 6 bases and J 9 bases, leaving 18 bases between the germline ends. Germline V CDR1 and CDR2: MNHEY, SVGAGI. This CDR3 contains 15 residues. The CDR3 loop reads CASSGGLVLGSPLHF. The CDR3 DNA reads as TGTGCCAGCAGCGGAGGGCTTGTACTCGGTTCACCCCTCCACTTT.

This chain uses TRBV30 with TRBJ1-6; D is possibly TRBD1 (5 bases). Trimming pared 2 bases from V and 8 bases from J, leaving 19 bases between. The germline CDR1 and CDR2 sequences are GTSNPN and SVGIG (reference sequence). The CDR3 is 16 residues long. CDR3 loop: CAWSSYRGSVDSPLHF. In DNA, the CDR3 is TGTGCCTGGAGTTCCTACCGGGGGTCGGTCGATTCACCCCTCCACTTT.

This clone occurred a few times. The chain carries TRBV7-9 and TRBJ1-4; 12 nucleotides match TRBD1. CDR1 and CDR2 (germline): SEHNR, FQNEAQ (reference sequence). V trimming: 0 bases; J trimming: 10 bases; junction bases outside the gene matches: 6. This CDR3 has 16 residues. This CDR3 is CASSLASGTGGGKLFF. CDR3 DNA sequence: TGTGCCAGCAGCTTAGCGTCCGGGACAGGGGGCGGAAAACTGTTTTTT.

This clone was counted once. The chain links TRBV9 to TRBJ2-1; 11 positions match TRBD2. Trimming took 2 bases from V and 9 from J; bases not matched to a gene: 10. Germline-derived CDR1 and CDR2 are SGDLS and YYNGEE. CDR3 size: 16 residues. The CDR3 region has the DNA TGTGCCAGCAGCGTTGAGACTAGCGGGAAGCGGCCTGAGCAGTTCTTC. It codes for CASSVETSGKRPEQFF.

This chain uses TRBV29-1 with TRBJ1-2; 8 positions match TRBD1. Looked up from germline, CDR1 is SQVTM and CDR2 is ANQGSEA. The CDR3 consists of 14 residues. The V gene end was trimmed by 4 bases and the J gene end by 3 bases; junction bases not matched to a gene: 7. CDR3 residues: CSVAGQGKDYGYTF. The CDR3 DNA reads TGCAGCGTTGCCGGACAGGGAAAGGACTATGGCTACACCTTC.

CDR3 DNA: TGTGCCAGCTCAACCGGGACAGTGACACAGGGGGGGAATTCACCCCTCCACTTT. Protein product: CASSTGTVTQGGNSPLHF. J is TRBJ1-6 and V is TRBV18, with TRBD1 matching 8 bases. V dropped 5 bases and J dropped 7; count of bases not matched to a gene: 16. Germline-derived CDR1 and CDR2 are KGHSH and LQKENI. CDR3 length: 18 amino acids. The whole variable domain, remainder taken from reference TRBV18 and TRBJ1-6, is NAGVMQNPRHLVRRRGQEARLRCSPMKGHSHVYWYRQLPEEGLKFMVYLQKENIIDESGMPKERFSAEFPKEGPSILRIQQVVRGDSAAYFCASSTGTVTQGGNSPLHFGNGTRLTVT.

This chain uses TRBV5-1 with TRBJ2-1; TRBD2 aligns across 8 bases. V lost 4 bases, J lost 5 bases, and 5 bases stayed unmatched. Looked up from germline, CDR1 is SGHRS and CDR2 is YFSETQ. The CDR3 is 14 residues long. This CDR3 is CASSPGGRNNEQFF. In DNA, the CDR3 is TGCGCCAGCAGCCCTGGCGGGAGGAACAATGAGCAGTTCTTC.

This chain uses TRBV5-4 with TRBJ2-7; tentative D call: TRBD2 (7 bases). CDR1 is SGHNT, CDR2 YYREEE, per germline (reference sequence). Deletions cut 0 bases from V and 1 base from J, with 17 bases between. The CDR3 is 17 amino acids. The CDR3 DNA reads TGTGCCAGCAGCTTGGCCTCTTGGGCGGGGGCTTCCTACGAGCAGTACTTC. It encodes CASSLASWAGASYEQYF. The variable domain in full, with the rest retrieved from reference TRBV5-4 and TRBJ2-7, is ETGVTQSPTHLIKTRGQQVTLRCSSQSGHNTVSWYQQALGQGPQFIFQYYREEENGRGNFPPRFSGLQFPNYSSELNVNALELDDSALYLCASSLASWAGASYEQYFGPGTRLTVT.

The rearrangement uses TRBV7-9 and TRBJ2-7; 12 nucleotides agree with TRBD1. V lost 1 base and J lost 7; bases outside the gene matches: 5. Germline V gene data show CDR1 as SEHNR and CDR2 as FQNEAQ (reference sequence). The CDR3 is 15 amino acids. The DNA for the CDR3 is TGTGCCAGCAGCTTAGTGGGGACAGGGGGCGCAGAGCAGTACTTC. Translation gives CASSLVGTGGAEQYF.

The CDR3 DNA follows: TGTGCCAGCAGCCTAGGGCCAGATACGCAGTATTTT. Translating gives CASSLGPDTQYF. V and J are TRBV7-9 and TRBJ2-3; D remains unclear. The CDR3 extends over 12 amino acids. Germline V gene lookup returns CDR1 SEHNR and CDR2 FQNEAQ (reference sequence). The V gene lost 5 bases and the J gene lost 4 bases, with 7 bases spanning the gap. Full variable domain (rest looked up from reference TRBV7-9 and TRBJ2-3): DTGVSQNPRHKITKRGQNVTFRCDPISEHNRLYWYRQTLGQGPEFLTYFQNEAQLEKSRLLSDRFSAERPKGSFSTLEIQRTEQGDSAMYLCASSLGPDTQYFGPGTRLTVL.

J is TRBJ2-7 and V is TRBV28, with TRBD1 as a possible D gene (6 bases). The germline gives CDR1 MDHEN, CDR2 SYDVKM. V lost 5 bases to trimming and J lost 5 bases, with 16 bases between them. The CDR3 has 14 residues. The CDR3 loop is CASSVTGLSDEQYF. The CDR3 DNA sequence: TGTGCCAGCAGTGTAACAGGGTTATCCGACGAGCAGTACTTC.

The CDR3 loop reads CASSPGIPLSYNEQFF. CDR3 nucleotides: TGTGCCAGCAGCCCAGGGATCCCCCTGTCCTACAATGAGCAGTTCTTC. V is TRBV7-2 and J is TRBJ2-1; D is perhaps TRBD1 (5 bases). Germline V gives CDR1 SGHTA, CDR2 FQGNSA. The CDR3 length is 16 residues. V was shortened by 5 bases and J by 1 base, with 15 bases between the two germline ends. The entire variable domain, with the rest obtained from reference TRBV7-2 and TRBJ2-1, is as follows: GAGVSQSPSNKVTEKGKDVELRCDPISGHTALYWYRQSLGQGLEFLIYFQGNSAPDKSGLPSDRFSAERTGGSVSTLTIQRTQQEDSAVYLCASSPGIPLSYNEQFFGPGTRLTVL.

The chain combines TRBV4-2 with TRBJ1-2, with 7 positions matching TRBD1. V trimming: 0 bases; J trimming: 7 bases; junction bases outside the gene matches: 11. Germline CDR1 LGHNA, CDR2 YNFKEQ. The CDR3 is 16 amino acids. The DNA of the CDR3 is TGTGCCAGCAGCCAAGATATGAGAGGGGGCGTGGGTGGCTACACCTTC. It is translated as CASSQDMRGGVGGYTF.

The V and J genes are TRBV5-4 and TRBJ1-2; 7 bases map to TRBD1. CDR3 length: 15 amino acids. Germline-derived CDR1 and CDR2 are SGHNT and YYREEE (reference sequence). With 0 bases clipped from V and 4 bases from J, the junction kept 6 bases outside the gene matches. The CDR3 bases are TGTGCCAGCAGCTTGGGAACAGGGGTCATCTATGGCTACACCTTC. Encoded protein: CASSLGTGVIYGYTF.

In its sample, this clone was seen a few times. The rearrangement links TRBV3-1 (or the pseudogene TRBV3-2) to TRBJ1-2; 7 bases agree with TRBD1. Looked up from germline, CDR1 is LGHDT and CDR2 is YNNKEL (reference sequence). The V gene end was trimmed by 3 bases and the J gene end by 13 bases; junction bases not matched to a gene: 11. CDR3 length: 13 residues. The CDR3 bases are TGTGCCAGCAGCCACCTAGGGACAGTCGACCCCACCTTC. Translation: CASSHLGTVDPTF.

The rearrangement links TRBV28 to TRBJ2-7, with a tentative D call TRBD1 (7 bases). The CDR3 extends over 16 amino acids. V was shortened by 3 bases and J by 5 bases, with 20 bases between the two germline ends. Looked up from germline, CDR1 is MDHEN and CDR2 is SYDVKM. DNA of the CDR3: TGTGCCAGCAGTTTCCTCCCGGGGCAGGGGGGACACGAGCAGTACTTC. This gives the protein CASSFLPGQGGHEQYF.

The chain combines TRBV19 with TRBJ2-7; D is perhaps TRBD1 (6 bases). Per germline, CDR1 LNHDA and CDR2 SQIVND (reference sequence). The CDR3 has 14 residues. Trimming removed 10 bases at V and 6 bases at J, with 22 bases between. The CDR3 spells CATAQLQGSGEQYF. Written as DNA, the CDR3 is TGTGCCACCGCACAGTTACAGGGTTCCGGCGAGCAGTACTTC.

This clone has only one observation. The chain uses TRBV28 and TRBJ2-3, with 7 bases fitting TRBD2. Germline lookup yields CDR1 MDHEN and CDR2 SYDVKM. The CDR3 totals 15 residues. The ends lost 6 bases at V and 1 base at J; junction bases unmatched: 7. The CDR3 bases are TGTGCCAGCAGCCCGAGCGGGATCGGCACAGATACGCAGTATTTT. Protein sequence: CASSPSGIGTDTQYF.

J is TRBJ1-4 and V is TRBV5-4; 7 bases align to TRBD1. From germline, CDR1 is SGHNT and CDR2 YYREEE (reference sequence). This CDR3 spans 16 amino acids. V lost 0 bases to trimming and J lost 7 bases; unmatched junction nucleotides: 9. The CDR3 coding sequence is TGTGCCAGCAGCTTGGCTCCCGGGACAGAGGGTGAAAAACTGTTTTTT. Encoded protein: CASSLAPGTEGEKLFF.

V usage is TRBV20-1 and J usage is TRBJ1-5, with 8 bases aligning to TRBD1. Trimming at V came to 3 bases and at J to 6 bases, leaving 7 bases not matched to a gene. Germline loops: CDR1 DFQATT, CDR2 SNEGSKA (reference sequence). CDR3 size: 14 residues. CDR3 residues: CSASSDRAGQPQHF. The CDR3 DNA follows: TGCAGTGCTAGTTCGGACAGGGCAGGTCAGCCCCAGCATTTT.

The rearrangement joins TRBV7-8 to TRBJ2-5; 10 bases align to TRBD2. With 3 bases clipped from V and 0 bases from J, the junction kept 4 bases outside the gene matches. The CDR3 sequence is 16 residues long. Germline assignment: CDR1 SGHVS and CDR2 FQNEAQ. The CDR3 reads CASSFAGTSDQETQYF. The CDR3 DNA sequence: TGTGCCAGCAGCTTCGCCGGGACTAGCGACCAAGAGACCCAGTACTTC.

V usage is TRBV5-8 and J usage is TRBJ1-4, with D hard to call. The CDR3 consists of 15 residues. Germline CDR1 reads SGHTS; CDR2 reads YDEGEE. The germline V and J ends were trimmed by 2 bases and 8 bases, with 16 bases remaining between them. The CDR3 loop is CASSFSGLQNEKLFF. CDR3 nucleotides: TGTGCCAGCAGCTTTTCTGGACTTCAAAACGAAAAACTGTTTTTT.

This clone has more than one count but fewer than ten. The J gene is TRBJ1-1, the V gene TRBV28, with TRBD1 as a possible D gene (5 bases). This CDR3 spans 13 amino acids. The germline V and J ends were trimmed by 8 bases and 5 bases, with 15 bases remaining between them. Germline V CDR1 and CDR2: MDHEN, SYDVKM. Here the CDR3 DNA reads TGTGCCAGCTTGGGGAGGGGTGGTACTGAAGCTTTCTTT. Its protein is CASLGRGGTEAFF.

The rearrangement links TRBV27 to TRBJ1-5; 11 nucleotides line up with TRBD1. The germline V gene has CDR1 MNHEY and CDR2 SMNVEV (reference sequence). V shed 7 bases, J shed 6 bases, and the junction held 8 bases outside the gene matches. The CDR3 has 15 amino acids. CDR3 coding DNA: TGTGCCAGCACCCCCGGGGGACAGGGGGGTCAGCCCCAGCATTTT. It encodes CASTPGGQGGQPQHF.

The chain employs TRBV28 and TRBJ1-5; perhaps TRBD1 as D (6 bases). V lost 6 bases and J 1 base, leaving 16 bases between the germline ends. There are 16 residues in the CDR3. Germline loops: CDR1 MDHEN, CDR2 SYDVKM. In DNA, the CDR3 is TGTGCCAGCAGGGGTGACGGGGGGCAGAGCAATCAGCCCCAGCATTTT. Amino acid sequence: CASRGDGGQSNQPQHF.

The chain is built from TRBV2 and TRBJ2-1; 13 nucleotides align to TRBD2. Trimming removed 10 bases from V and 6 bases from J; junction bases left unmatched: 6. The CDR3 length is 14 residues. Per germline, CDR1 SNHLY and CDR2 FYNNEI. The CDR3 reads CATIGLAGVNEQFF. The CDR3 coding sequence is TGTGCCACAATAGGACTAGCGGGAGTCAATGAGCAGTTCTTC.

The gene calls are TRBV19 and TRBJ2-6, with D possibly being TRBD2 (7 bases). V lost 7 bases to trimming and J lost 2 bases, with 12 bases between them. Looked up from germline, CDR1 is LNHDA and CDR2 is SQIVND (reference sequence). The CDR3 totals 15 residues. CDR3 loop: CASNGGAAGANVLTF. The CDR3 coding sequence is TGTGCCAGTAATGGGGGGGCAGCTGGGGCCAACGTCCTGACTTTC.

The gene calls are TRBV5-1 and TRBJ2-3; 9 bases fit TRBD1. Germline trimming cut 3 bases from V and 5 bases from J; bases unmatched to any gene: 7. CDR3 length: 15 amino acids. CDR1 SGHRS and CDR2 YFSETQ come from the germline V gene. This CDR3 reads CASSWGQGGRDTQYF. The CDR3 DNA reads as TGCGCCAGCAGCTGGGGACAGGGTGGTAGAGATACGCAGTATTTT.

This clone was recorded a few times. The chain employs TRBV19 and TRBJ1-5; 7 bases line up with TRBD1. The germline CDR1 and CDR2 sequences are LNHDA and SQIVND (reference sequence). This CDR3 is 18 amino acids long. J was trimmed by 2 bases and V by 3 bases; bases with no gene match: 13. CDR3 protein: CASSIRGGRIVGNQPQHF. The CDR3 DNA follows: TGTGCCAGTAGTATTAGAGGGGGCAGAATCGTTGGCAATCAGCCCCAGCATTTT.

This chain links TRBV27 with TRBJ1-5; 7 bases map to TRBD1. The germline CDR1 and CDR2 sequences are MNHEY and SMNVEV (reference sequence). J lost 7 bases, V lost 2 bases, and 8 bases had no gene match. The CDR3 consists of 15 residues. The chain's CDR3 is CASSLQTGAAQPQHF. DNA for the CDR3: TGTGCCAGCAGTTTACAAACAGGGGCGGCCCAGCCCCAGCATTTT.